A selection of T cell receptor beta chains follows, all from one sample in a study of shared clonotypes between healthy human individuals. The data were produced by immunoSEQ multiplex PCR, yet TCRdb's version contains in-frame clones alone and is incomplete. The repertoire holds about 2.1 million clones, with approximately 92% as singletons. Sequenced material: naive CD8+ T cells from PBMCs. The source is a man aged 18 to 29 in good health. Some clones in this sample may be carry-over from other donors' samples. Each CDR3 is given with its conserved first and last residue. The D gene is left open where the match is weak. Some rows have no size entry. The others give once, few or many, or a class for an expanded clone.

abundance	d_gene	j_gene	v_gene	CDR3nt	CDR3aa
-	TRBD2	TRBJ2-2	TRBV2	TGTGCCACCCGAGGGACTAGCGGGAGTAGGTCCGGGGAGCTGTTTTTT	CATRGTSGSRSGELFF
-	-	TRBJ2-2	TRBV9	TGTGCCAGCAGCGCTAAGGACCAGCGCCCCGGGGAGCTGTTTTTT	CASSAKDQRPGELFF
-	TRBD1	TRBJ1-1	TRBV9	TGTGCCAGCAGCGTATCTGTGGACAGGGGCGGGAACACTGAAGCTTTCTTT	CASSVSVDRGGNTEAFF
-	-	TRBJ2-1	TRBV4-1	TGCGCCAGCAGCCAAGCCTGGGACAAGGGTTATGAGCAGTTCTTC	CASSQAWDKGYEQFF
-	-	TRBJ2-1	TRBV10-2	TGCGCCAGCAGTGTAACCCAGAACAATGAGCAGTTCTTC	CASSVTQNNEQFF
-	-	TRBJ1-1	TRBV5-6	TGTGCCAGCAGCGGATATTTGGGCACTGAAGCTTTCTTT	CASSGYLGTEAFF
-	-	TRBJ2-2	TRBV5-1	TGCGCCAGCAGCTTACCCGTGAGCGACCGCACCGGGGAGCTGTTTTTT	CASSLPVSDRTGELFF
-	TRBD1	TRBJ2-3	TRBV5-6	TGTGCCAGCAGCCTCTCCGTGGGGGACAGGAGCACAGATACGCAGTATTTT	CASSLSVGDRSTDTQYF
-	-	TRBJ1-1	TRBV5-1	TGCGCCAGCAGTAAGGGGCTAGGAGGATACATGAACACTGAAGCTTTCTTT	CASSKGLGGYMNTEAFF
-	-	TRBJ2-2	TRBV9	TGTGCCAGCAGCGTAGAAACAGGCGACACCGGGGAGCTGTTTTTT	CASSVETGDTGELFF
-	TRBD2	TRBJ2-1	TRBV27	TGTGCCAGCACGGGGGGAGGGGTTCCCTACAATGAGCAGTTCTTC	CASTGGGVPYNEQFF
-	TRBD2	TRBJ2-1	TRBV7-9	TGTGCCAGTCCCGAGCCCATGGCTAGCGGGAGTCAAAATGAGCAGTTCTTC	CASPEPMASGSQNEQFF
once	-	TRBJ1-2	TRBV10-3	TGTGCCATCAGTGAAAGGGGAGCAACAAGGACAGAACTATTCTATGGCTACACCTTC	CAISERGATRTELFYGYTF
-	-	TRBJ1-2	TRBV6-4	TGTGCCAGCACCCCACGTGGGGGGGTGCGCTATGGCTACACCTTC	CASTPRGGVRYGYTF
-	-	TRBJ1-5	TRBV6-6	TGTGCCAGCGTGGTAAGGGGTGGCAATCAGCCCCAGCATTTT	CASVVRGGNQPQHF
-	-	TRBJ1-2	TRBV29-1	TGCAGCGTTGAGGCTTTTCAGGGTAACTATGGCTACACCTTC	CSVEAFQGNYGYTF
-	TRBD1	TRBJ2-2	TRBV11-2	TGTGCCAGCAGCTTAGAACAGGGGGCAGCCGGGGAGCTGTTTTTT	CASSLEQGAAGELFF
once	-	TRBJ2-7	TRBV5-8	TGTGCCAGCAGCTCCGCGACACTGGAAATTTACGAGCAGTACTTC	CASSSATLEIYEQYF
-	-	TRBJ1-3	TRBV30	TGTGCCTGGAGCTTCACTGATGGAAACACCATATATTTT	CAWSFTDGNTIYF
-	-	TRBJ2-3	TRBV7-9	TGTGCCAGCAGGTCCGGACAGGAGGGAGGAGATACGCAGTATTTT	CASRSGQEGGDTQYF
-	-	TRBJ2-6	TRBV4-2	TGTGCCAGCAGCCAAGATGCGGGAACTGGGGCCAACGTCCTGACTTTC	CASSQDAGTGANVLTF
-	-	TRBJ1-2	TRBV2	TGTGCCAGCAGTGAAGGGGGCACTAACTATGGCTACACCTTC	CASSEGGTNYGYTF
once	-	TRBJ1-2	TRBV7-3	TGTGCCAGCAGCGCCTCAGGGGAGAAGGGCTACACCTTC	CASSASGEKGYTF
-	-	TRBJ2-2	TRBV7-9	TGTGCCAGCAGCTTAGACTATGGCTTTCAAAGTCCCGGGGAGCTGTTTTTT	CASSLDYGFQSPGELFF
-	-	TRBJ2-7	TRBV7-9	TGTGCCAGCAGCTTAGCTGGCAGGGAAGCCTACGAGCAGTACTTC	CASSLAGREAYEQYF
-	-	TRBJ2-7	TRBV6-5	TGTGCCAGCAGTTACTCGAACTACGGCGAGCAGTACTTC	CASSYSNYGEQYF
-	TRBD2	TRBJ2-2	TRBV19	TGTGCCACGGCGGGAGGGCCCACCGGGGAGCTGTTTTTT	CATAGGPTGELFF
-	-	TRBJ2-7	TRBV7-2	TGTGCCAGCAGTCTGCTAGGGAATGCCTACGAGCAGTACTTC	CASSLLGNAYEQYF
-	-	TRBJ2-5	TRBV7-2	TGTGCCAGCAGCTTTCCACAAGAGACCCAGTACTTC	CASSFPQETQYF
-	-	TRBJ2-7	TRBV13	TGTGCCAGCAGCTTATGGATACAGAGTCCCTACGAGCAGTACTTC	CASSLWIQSPYEQYF
-	-	TRBJ2-5	TRBV27	TGTGCCAGCAGTCTAAGGTCTCGGCTGGCCAGCCAAGAGACCCAGTACTTC	CASSLRSRLASQETQYF
-	-	TRBJ2-1	TRBV19	TGTGCCAGTACCAATGGGAATTACAATGAGCAGTTCTTC	CASTNGNYNEQFF
-	-	TRBJ1-1	TRBV2	TGTGCCAGCAGCCCTCGACCTAAGAACACTGAAGCTTTCTTT	CASSPRPKNTEAFF
-	-	TRBJ1-3	TRBV6-1	TGTGCCAGCCGGGGGAACACCATATATTTT	CASRGNTIYF
-	TRBD2	TRBJ2-7	TRBV28	TGTGCCAGCAGTTTAAGCGGGAGCCCCAACGAGCAGTACTTC	CASSLSGSPNEQYF
-	-	TRBJ1-2	TRBV6-1	TGTGCCAGCAGTGGGTACGACACAACCGCTAACTATGGCTACACCTTC	CASSGYDTTANYGYTF
-	TRBD2	TRBJ2-5	TRBV11-2	TGTGCCAGCAGCTTAGAGTGGGCGGGAGGGGAGACCCAGTACTTC	CASSLEWAGGETQYF
-	-	TRBJ2-1	TRBV7-9	TGTGCCAGCAGCCCCACCCCCCTGGAGGATGAGCAGTTCTTC	CASSPTPLEDEQFF
-	-	TRBJ1-3	TRBV9	TGTGCCAGCAGCGTAGGAGTCCGGGGAGGAAACACCATATATTTT	CASSVGVRGGNTIYF
-	-	TRBJ2-3	TRBV6-1	TGTGCCAGCAGTGACGCAGGGGCGAGTACAGATACGCAGTATTTT	CASSDAGASTDTQYF
once	TRBD1	TRBJ1-1	TRBV19	TGTGCCAGTAAGACAGGGCCCGACACTGAAGCTTTCTTT	CASKTGPDTEAFF
-	TRBD2	TRBJ2-7	TRBV30	TGTGCCTGGAGTGTAGCGGGGGTCGAGCAGTACTTC	CAWSVAGVEQYF
-	TRBD1	TRBJ1-5	TRBV7-6	TGTGCCAGCAGCCCCGGCCTGGGACAGGGAGGTCAGCCCCAGCATTTT	CASSPGLGQGGQPQHF
-	-	TRBJ2-1	TRBV9	TGTGCCAGCAGCGTAGTCGGGACGGGCTCCAATGAGCAGTTCTTC	CASSVVGTGSNEQFF
-	TRBD2	TRBJ2-1	TRBV15	TGTGCCACCAGCAGCCCTCTAATAGAGGGAGGGTACAATGAGCAGTTCTTC	CATSSPLIEGGYNEQFF
-	TRBD2	TRBJ2-3	TRBV5-4	TGTGCCAGCTATACGAGAGGGACTAGCGGCACAGATACGCAGTATTTT	CASYTRGTSGTDTQYF
-	-	TRBJ2-1	TRBV5-6	TGTGCCAGCAGCTTGGCCCAGGGTTTACTCATTAATGAGCAGTTCTTC	CASSLAQGLLINEQFF
-	TRBD2	TRBJ2-1	TRBV7-9	TGTGCCAGCAGCCAAAACCCAGGACTAGCGGGAGGGTCCTATGAGCAGTTCTTC	CASSQNPGLAGGSYEQFF
-	-	TRBJ1-4	TRBV28	TGTGCCAGCAGTTTATTTACAGGTAGTAATGAAAAACTGTTTTTT	CASSLFTGSNEKLFF
-	TRBD1	TRBJ1-5	TRBV30	TGTGCCTGGAGTGTTGACAGGGGAATTTATAGCAATCAGCCCCAGCATTTT	CAWSVDRGIYSNQPQHF
-	-	TRBJ2-1	TRBV7-9	TGTGCCAGCAGCTTCCTACAGGTCAGCTCCTACAATGAGCAGTTCTTC	CASSFLQVSSYNEQFF
-	-	TRBJ2-7	TRBV30	TGTGCCTGGAGCCCCCGGACGGGATCCTACGAGCAGTACTTC	CAWSPRTGSYEQYF
-	-	TRBJ1-2	TRBV28	TGTGCCAGCAGCCCCCGGGGAGTTTCTGCCTATGGCTACACCTTC	CASSPRGVSAYGYTF
-	TRBD2	TRBJ2-2	TRBV5-1	TGCGCCAGCAGCTTATCTTCTAGCGGGAGCACCGGGGAGCTGTTTTTT	CASSLSSSGSTGELFF
once	-	TRBJ2-2	TRBV9	TGTGCCAGCAGCGTAGGTCACACCGGGGAGCTGTTTTTT	CASSVGHTGELFF
-	-	TRBJ2-7	TRBV27	TGTGCCAGCAGTCAATTACAGGGCGGGAGCTCCTACGAGCAGTACTTC	CASSQLQGGSSYEQYF
-	-	TRBJ1-2	TRBV6-5	TGTGCCAGCACTCCTCTCGCTGGGACGGTGTATGGCTACACCTTC	CASTPLAGTVYGYTF
once	TRBD2	TRBJ2-7	TRBV19	TGTGCCAGTAGTCACGGACTAGCGGGAGCCTACGAGCAGTACTTC	CASSHGLAGAYEQYF
-	TRBD2	TRBJ2-3	TRBV19	TGTGCCAGTATTAGCGGGGGAGATACGCAGTATTTT	CASISGGDTQYF
-	-	TRBJ1-4	TRBV7-9	TGTGCCAGCAGCCCGAAAGGGGGGGACTCAACTAATGAAAAACTGTTTTTT	CASSPKGGDSTNEKLFF